The 21 T cell receptor beta chains in this list originate from one sample, sequenced in a study of cytomegalovirus exposure and HLA in healthy donors. Amplification used 60 Vbeta primers and 13 Jbeta primers. Profiling relied on immunoSEQ multiplex PCR, and the TCRdb table lists in-frame clones only, not all of them. The data show some 200,000 clones, 70% to 80% seen once. Material for sequencing was PBMCs. These receptors were taken from an older woman in good health and CMV-seropositive.

The chain combines TRBV5-5 with TRBJ1-1; weak D call: TRBD1 (6 bases). This CDR3 has 14 residues. V was cut by 4 bases and J by 3 bases, with 13 bases left in between. From germline, CDR1 is SGHKS and CDR2 YYEKEE (reference sequence). CDR3 DNA: TGTGCCAGCAGCCTCGAACAGGGTTACACTGAAGCTTTCTTT. It yields the protein CASSLEQGYTEAFF.

The V and J genes are TRBV18 and TRBJ2-1; 7 nucleotides match TRBD1. The trim removed 2 bases at V and 3 bases at J, leaving 10 bases unmatched. This CDR3 comprises 17 residues. Germline CDR1 reads KGHSH; CDR2 reads LQKENI. The chain's CDR3 is CASSPRAGGVHYNEQFF. The CDR3 DNA reads TGTGCCAGCTCACCAAGGGCAGGGGGAGTCCACTACAATGAGCAGTTCTTC.

The CDR3: CASSRQSYEQYF. CDR3 DNA: TGTGCCAGCAGTCGACAGAGTTACGAGCAGTACTTC. The rearrangement links TRBV11-2 to TRBJ2-7; possible D gene TRBD1, 5 bases. Per the germline V gene, CDR1 is SGHAT and CDR2 is FQNNGV. The CDR3 spans 12 residues. Trimming cost V 6 bases and J 4 bases, with 10 bases left between them. Supplemented by reference TRBV11-2 and TRBJ2-7, the full variable domain reads EAGVAQSPRYKIIEKRQSVAFWCNPISGHATLYWYQQILGQGPKLLIQFQNNGVVDDSQLPKDRFSAERLKGVDSTLKIQPAKLEDSAVYLCASSRQSYEQYFGPGTRLTVT.

This clone was observed a single time. The chain recombines TRBV7-8 with TRBJ1-2; no clear D. CDR3 size: 17 residues. Germline loops: CDR1 SGHVS, CDR2 FQNEAQ. Trimming left V 5 bases short and J 0 bases short, with 19 bases between. The CDR3 sequence is CASSRGPLRGSNYGYTF. The DNA for the CDR3 is TGTGCCAGCAGCCGGGGTCCCCTTAGAGGGTCTAACTATGGCTACACCTTC.

The CDR3 protein is CASSLGTGRGEQFF. In DNA form, the CDR3 reads TGCGCCAGCAGCTTGGGGACAGGAAGGGGTGAGCAGTTCTTC. The chain employs TRBV5-1 and TRBJ2-1; 7 bases map to TRBD1. V trimming: 0 bases; J trimming: 9 bases; junction bases outside the gene matches: 6. Germline loops: CDR1 SGHRS, CDR2 YFSETQ. The CDR3 consists of 14 residues.

The chain joins TRBV7-9 to TRBJ2-7; 8 nucleotides line up with TRBD2. The V segment lost 4 bases and the J segment 5 bases; nucleotides outside the gene matches: 13. Germline loops: CDR1 SEHNR, CDR2 FQNEAQ (reference sequence). The CDR3 consists of 16 residues. The CDR3: CASSSRLGRASDEQYF. The CDR3 DNA is TGTGCCAGCAGCTCGCGCCTCGGGAGGGCCAGCGACGAGCAGTACTTC.

The chain is built from TRBV2 and TRBJ2-4, with no clear D. This CDR3 comprises 17 residues. Germline V CDR1 and CDR2: SNHLY, FYNNEI. Trimming removed 3 bases at V and 1 base at J, with 16 bases between. CDR3 nucleotide sequence: TGTGCCAGCAGTGATCTAGACCACCAGAGCGCCAAAAACATTCAGTACTTC. Translating it yields CASSDLDHQSAKNIQYF.

V gene TRBV5-1 combines with J gene TRBJ1-4; 7 nucleotides match TRBD1. CDR1 SGHRS and CDR2 YFSETQ come from the germline V gene. The V gene end was trimmed by 4 bases and the J gene end by 8 bases; junction bases not matched to a gene: 8. The CDR3 is made up of 14 amino acids. CDR3 sequence (DNA): TGCGCCAGCAGCCACGACAGGGTTGCGGAAAAACTGTTTTTT. Encoded protein: CASSHDRVAEKLFF.

V is TRBV5-4 and J is TRBJ2-7; D call uncertain. Trimming stripped 5 bases from V and 7 bases from J, with 13 bases between. Germline V gene lookup returns CDR1 SGHNT and CDR2 YYREEE (reference sequence). The CDR3 is made up of 12 amino acids. DNA for the CDR3: TGTGCCAGCAGTACCGACGCCAGGGAGCAGTACTTC. Encoded protein: CASSTDAREQYF.

This clone has only one observation. The rearrangement joins TRBV5-5 to TRBJ1-6; tentative D call: TRBD1 (5 bases). CDR3 length equals 14 residues. From germline, CDR1 is SGHKS and CDR2 YYEKEE (reference sequence). V was trimmed by 0 bases and J by 7 bases, leaving 8 bases between them. In DNA form, the CDR3 reads TGTGCCAGCAGCTTGGTACAGGCGAATTCACCCCTCCACTTT. It is translated as CASSLVQANSPLHF.

The V and J genes are TRBV7-2 and TRBJ2-7, with 12 bases matching TRBD2. The CDR3 covers 13 residues. The germline V gene has CDR1 SGHTA and CDR2 FQGNSA. J gave up 7 bases and V 6 bases, and 4 bases lay outside the gene matches. The CDR3 spells CASRELAGGEQYF. As DNA, the CDR3 is TGTGCCAGCAGGGAACTAGCGGGGGGTGAGCAGTACTTC.

The V call is TRBV6-6, the J call TRBJ2-1, with 13 nucleotides matching TRBD2. The trim removed 6 bases at V and 7 bases at J, leaving 6 bases unmatched. The V gene's germline CDR1 is MNHNY and CDR2 SVGAGI (reference sequence). This CDR3 is built from 15 residues. CDR3 sequence: CASSPLAGGPNEQFF. The CDR3 nucleotides read TGTGCCAGCAGCCCACTAGCGGGGGGGCCGAATGAGCAGTTCTTC.

This clone was recorded a few times. This chain connects TRBV6-5 to TRBJ1-3; D is perhaps TRBD1 (5 bases). Germline CDR1 MNHEY, CDR2 SVGAGI. CDR3 length equals 15 residues. The V gene lost 6 bases and the J gene lost 1 base, with 13 bases spanning the gap. CDR3 coding DNA: TGTGCCAGCAGCCGGGGGGACGGTTCTGGAAACACCATATATTTT. This sequence encodes CASSRGDGSGNTIYF.

About this clone: The germline gene is not matched at one end of the junction; a read error may be the cause. The chain employs TRBV10-2 and TRBJ1-3, with 7 bases aligning to TRBD1. CDR1 and CDR2 (germline): WSHSY, SAAADI. The CDR3 is 15 amino acids. This CDR3 is CASGEDRLSGNTIYF. In DNA form, the CDR3 reads TGCGCCAGCGGTGAGGACAGGCTCTCTGGAAACACCATATATTTT.

The V and J genes are TRBV28 and TRBJ1-5, with 7 bases fitting TRBD1. Germline V gives CDR1 MDHEN, CDR2 SYDVKM. J was trimmed by 4 bases and V by 1 base; bases with no gene match: 4. The CDR3 runs 15 residues. CDR3 protein: CASSLSGTENQPQHF. The DNA for the CDR3 is TGTGCCAGCAGTTTATCCGGGACAGAGAATCAGCCCCAGCATTTT.

V gene TRBV18 combines with J gene TRBJ2-1, with a tentative D call TRBD2 (5 bases). This CDR3 comprises 14 residues. Germline-derived CDR1 and CDR2 are KGHSH and LQKENI. Trimming removed 6 bases at V and 5 bases at J, with 14 bases between. The CDR3 protein is CASSAGATDNEQFF. The CDR3 nucleotides read TGTGCCAGCTCGGCGGGCGCGACGGACAATGAGCAGTTCTTC.

This chain links TRBV7-9 with TRBJ1-1, with 11 bases identical to TRBD1. The CDR3 extends over 17 amino acids. V gave up 1 base and J gave up 5 bases; unmatched junction bases: 9. Germline CDR1 SEHNR, CDR2 FQNEAQ (reference sequence). CDR3 amino acids: CASSLEDRGHRWTEAFF. The CDR3 DNA is TGTGCCAGCAGCTTAGAGGACAGGGGGCATAGGTGGACTGAAGCTTTCTTT.

This chain connects TRBV21-1 to TRBJ2-2; TRBD2 is the table's D call, not checked against the DNA. TRBV21-1 is a pseudogene. The CDR3 extends over 16 amino acids. The chain's CDR3 is CASNESFPRGTGELFF. The CDR3 nucleotides read TGTGCCAGCAACGAATCCTTCCCCCGGGGCACCGGGGAGCTGTTTTTT.

The rearrangement uses TRBV5-1 and TRBJ1-2; perhaps TRBD1 as D (6 bases). The CDR3 extends over 16 amino acids. Trimming removed 2 bases at V and 8 bases at J, with 22 bases between. CDR1 SGHRS and CDR2 YFSETQ come from the germline V gene. For the CDR3, the DNA is TGCGCCAGCAGCTTTACGCCAGGGGAAGGGTTTGAGGGCTACACCTTC. Its protein is CASSFTPGEGFEGYTF.

The V call is TRBV18, the J call TRBJ2-6, with 7 bases identical to TRBD2. This CDR3 comprises 16 residues. The V gene end was trimmed by 2 bases and the J gene end by 3 bases; junction bases not matched to a gene: 4. Germline loops: CDR1 KGHSH, CDR2 LQKENI. CDR3 region: CASSPGEGRGANVLTF. The DNA for the CDR3 is TGTGCCAGCTCACCAGGGGAGGGGCGTGGGGCCAACGTCCTGACTTTC. The full variable domain, with the rest looked up from reference TRBV18 and TRBJ2-6, is NAGVMQNPRHLVRRRGQEARLRCSPMKGHSHVYWYRQLPEEGLKFMVYLQKENIIDESGMPKERFSAEFPKEGPSILRIQQVVRGDSAAYFCASSPGEGRGANVLTFGAGSRLTVL.

As DNA, the CDR3 is TGTGCCATCAGTGAGGGAGGCTATGGCTACACCTTC. This gives the protein CAISEGGYGYTF. The V and J genes are TRBV10-3 and TRBJ1-2; D call uncertain. Germline lookup yields CDR1 ENHRY and CDR2 SYGVKD. With 2 bases removed from V and 4 bases from J, the gap between germline ends came to 5 bases. This CDR3 has 12 residues.